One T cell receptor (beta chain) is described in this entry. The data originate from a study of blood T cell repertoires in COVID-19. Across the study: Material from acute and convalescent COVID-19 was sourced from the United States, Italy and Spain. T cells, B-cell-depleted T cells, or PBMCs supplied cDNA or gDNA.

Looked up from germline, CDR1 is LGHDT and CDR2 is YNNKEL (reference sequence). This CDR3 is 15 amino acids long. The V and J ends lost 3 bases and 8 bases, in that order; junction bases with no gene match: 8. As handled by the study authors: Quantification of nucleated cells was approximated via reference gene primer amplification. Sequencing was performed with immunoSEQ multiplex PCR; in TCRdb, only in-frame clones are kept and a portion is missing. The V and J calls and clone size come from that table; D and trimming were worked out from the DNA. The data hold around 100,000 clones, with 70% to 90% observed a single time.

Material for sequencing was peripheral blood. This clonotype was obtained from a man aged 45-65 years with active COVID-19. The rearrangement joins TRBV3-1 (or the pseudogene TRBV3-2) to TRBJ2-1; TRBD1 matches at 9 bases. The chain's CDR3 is CASSQPGQGWDEQFF. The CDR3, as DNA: TGTGCCAGCAGCCAGCCGGGACAGGGCTGGGATGAGCAGTTCTTC.